This TCR beta chain was sequenced in a study of blood T cells in healthy people across ages. Germline V gene lookup returns CDR1 SEHNR and CDR2 FQNEAQ (reference sequence). This CDR3 comprises 15 residues. With 4 bases removed from V and 6 bases from J, the gap between germline ends came to 17 bases. This clonotype occurred a few times. Each donor's blood draw was approximately 10 milliliters of peripheral blood. Together with a sample-barcoded 5' primer, a J-beta primer mix was included in a second PCR lasting roughly 6 to 12 cycles. Tagging of each cDNA molecule was performed by a template-switch adaptor with 12 random nucleotides. One entry per CDR3 protein, called by TCRdb with MiXCR from the 5' RACE reads. The sample shows about 680,000 distinct CDR3 sequences, around half of them seen only once.

The clonotype comes from a woman aged 55-69 years in good health. V and J are TRBV7-9 and TRBJ2-3; D is undetermined. Material: blood. Written as DNA, the CDR3 is TGTGCCAGCAGCTCCCCGAGGAGAGTTCGGGATACGCAGTATTTT. Its protein product is CASSSPRRVRDTQYF.